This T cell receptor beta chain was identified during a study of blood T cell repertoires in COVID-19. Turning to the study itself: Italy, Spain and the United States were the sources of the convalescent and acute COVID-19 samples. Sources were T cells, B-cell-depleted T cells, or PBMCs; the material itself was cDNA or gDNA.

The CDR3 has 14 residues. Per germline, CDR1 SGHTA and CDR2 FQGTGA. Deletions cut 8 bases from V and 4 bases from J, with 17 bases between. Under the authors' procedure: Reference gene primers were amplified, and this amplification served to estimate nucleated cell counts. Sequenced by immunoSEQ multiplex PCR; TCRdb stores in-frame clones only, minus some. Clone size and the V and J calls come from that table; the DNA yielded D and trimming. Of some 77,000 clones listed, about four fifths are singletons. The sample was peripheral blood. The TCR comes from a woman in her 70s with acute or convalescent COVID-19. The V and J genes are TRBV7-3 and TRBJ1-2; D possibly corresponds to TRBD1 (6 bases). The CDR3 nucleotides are TGTGCCAGCTCCGCGGACAGCGTACTCTATGGCTACACCTTC. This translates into CASSADSVLYGYTF.